The following is a T cell receptor beta chain sequence with its context. Trimming shortened V by 1 base and J by 5 bases, and 15 bases separated the two germline ends. Germline-derived CDR1 and CDR2 are LGHNA and YNFKEQ. This CDR3 comprises 16 residues. Individual cDNA molecules were tagged with unique molecular identifiers. TCRdb processed the 5' RACE reads anew with MiXCR; each CDR3 protein has one entry. Here the sample spans approximately 76,000 distinct CDR3 sequences, 11% being singletons. These data originate in a study of early T cells in non-severe SARS-CoV-2 infection. The rearrangement joins TRBV4-2 to TRBJ2-1; D is unresolved. Sequencing was carried out using whole blood. This TCR was sampled from an adult who was a healthcare worker with PCR-confirmed SARS-CoV-2 infection or an uninfected control (not recorded which). Here the CDR3 reads CASSQVKNSRDNEQFF. As DNA, the CDR3 is TGTGCCAGCAGCCAAGTGAAAAATTCTAGGGACAATGAGCAGTTCTTC.